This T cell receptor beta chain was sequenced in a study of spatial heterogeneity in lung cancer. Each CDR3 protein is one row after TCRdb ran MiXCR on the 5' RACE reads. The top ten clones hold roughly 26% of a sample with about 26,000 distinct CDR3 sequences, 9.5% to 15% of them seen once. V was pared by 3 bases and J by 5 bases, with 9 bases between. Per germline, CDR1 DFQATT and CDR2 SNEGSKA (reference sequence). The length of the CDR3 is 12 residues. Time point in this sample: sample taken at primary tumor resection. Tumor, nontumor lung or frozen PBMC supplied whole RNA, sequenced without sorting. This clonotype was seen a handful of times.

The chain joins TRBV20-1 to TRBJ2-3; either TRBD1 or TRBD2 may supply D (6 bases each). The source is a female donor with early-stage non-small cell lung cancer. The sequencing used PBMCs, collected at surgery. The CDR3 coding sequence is TGCAGTGCTAGTCGGGGGCGAGATACGCAGTATTTT. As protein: CSASRGRDTQYF.